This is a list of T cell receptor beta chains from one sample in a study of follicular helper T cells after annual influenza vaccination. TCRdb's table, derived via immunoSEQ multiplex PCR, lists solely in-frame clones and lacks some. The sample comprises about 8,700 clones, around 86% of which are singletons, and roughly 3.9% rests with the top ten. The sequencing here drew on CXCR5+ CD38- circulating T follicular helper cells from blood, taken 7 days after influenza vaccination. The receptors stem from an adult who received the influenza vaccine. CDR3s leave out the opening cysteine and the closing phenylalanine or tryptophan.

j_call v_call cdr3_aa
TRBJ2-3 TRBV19 ASSSGLNTQY
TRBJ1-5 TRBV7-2 ASSLEAGEGRVNQPQH
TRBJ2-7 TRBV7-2 ASSSTGTGTYEQY
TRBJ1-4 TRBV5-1 ASARDGGEKLF
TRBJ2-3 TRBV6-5 ASIVGGTTDTQY
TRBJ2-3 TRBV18 ASSPGSGFGESDTQY
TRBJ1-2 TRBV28 ASSSPGYGYT
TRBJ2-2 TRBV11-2 ASVGRRANTGELF
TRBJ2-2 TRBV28 ASSDHTGELF
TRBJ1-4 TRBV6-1 ASTQSISTNEKLF
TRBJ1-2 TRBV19 ASGALDPSGYGYT
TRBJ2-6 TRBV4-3 ASSQDRGRSGANVLT
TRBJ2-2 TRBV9 ASSASGITGELF
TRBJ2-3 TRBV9 ASSRRDTGTGSTDTQY
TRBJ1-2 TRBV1 TSSLSRPYGYT
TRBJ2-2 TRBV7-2 ASSSYLDGELF
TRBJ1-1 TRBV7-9 ASSLERSGLMNTEAF
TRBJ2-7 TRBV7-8 ASSLATGTGSSYEQY
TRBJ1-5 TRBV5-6 ASSLDRGNQPQH
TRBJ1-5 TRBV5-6 ASSFGTVNQPQH
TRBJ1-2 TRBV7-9 ASSFDGYSNYGYT
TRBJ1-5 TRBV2 ASSQGSGGNQPQH
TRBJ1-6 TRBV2 ASSENYRNSPLH
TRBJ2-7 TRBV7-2 ASSLVTYEQY
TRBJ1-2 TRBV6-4 ASSYSGTGGYGYT
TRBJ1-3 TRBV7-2 ASSLAGRNSGNTIY
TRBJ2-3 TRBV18 ASSPSTDTQY
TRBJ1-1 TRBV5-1 ASSLLGQMNTEAF
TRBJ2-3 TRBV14 ASSQAGPDTQY
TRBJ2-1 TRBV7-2 ASSFDGRGINEQF
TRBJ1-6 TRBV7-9 ASSSDGQGNSPLH
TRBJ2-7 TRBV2 ASSERLVAYEQY
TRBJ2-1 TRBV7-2 ASSIRELTEQF
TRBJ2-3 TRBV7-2 ASSSRLAGGPIVANTQY
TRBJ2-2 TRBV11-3 ASSSDRANTGELF
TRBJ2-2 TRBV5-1 ASSLALQGAGGELF
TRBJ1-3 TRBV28 ATRTGRDTIY
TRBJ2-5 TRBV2 ASTLQGAKETQY
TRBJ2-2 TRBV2 ASKDTGANTGELF
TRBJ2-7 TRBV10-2 ASSRREEQY
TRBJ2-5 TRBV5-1 ASSLNVGGGQETQY
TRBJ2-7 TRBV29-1 SVENSPHEQY
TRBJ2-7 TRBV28 ASSLAGFYEQY
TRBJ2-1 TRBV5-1 ASSLGEWGGEQF
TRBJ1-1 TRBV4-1 ASSQDSLGGDMNTEAF
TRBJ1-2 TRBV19 ASNTTGKGYGYT
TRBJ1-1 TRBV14 ASKISGQAVWNTEAF
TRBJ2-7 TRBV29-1 SVEAMVDRGHEQY
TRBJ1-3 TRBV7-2 ASSAARTGTGNTIY
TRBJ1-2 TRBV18 ASSPSRTESNYGYT
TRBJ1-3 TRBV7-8 ASSLVVAGFSGNTIY
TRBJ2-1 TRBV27 ASIPKTGTYNEQF
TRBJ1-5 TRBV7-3 ASSPPPDSPSCNQPQH